This T cell receptor (beta chain) was identified in a study of metastatic and nonmetastatic thyroid tumors. Treatment of any kind had been given to no patient before thyroid surgery. Study results and limitations: Malignant thyroid tumors reportedly exceeded benign nodules significantly in TCR beta diversity, with the difference appearing in blood and tumor.

This clone was detected only a few times. Its antigen is undetermined. Original methodology: To classify distant metastasis in papillary thyroid cancer, a model was built from CDR3 differences across clinicopathological groups. TCRdb redid the clone calls on the PCR reads using MiXCR. None of the V and J calls come from the authors' own analysis; TCRdb made them. The sample lists 72,000 or so clones, 18% occurring once. The CDR3 length is 18 residues. Germline V lookup: CDR1 MNHNS, CDR2 SASEGT. V trimming: 0 bases; J trimming: 0 bases; junction bases outside the gene matches: 7. The sample was blood. V gene TRBV6-1 combines with J gene TRBJ1-4, with TRBD1 matching 7 bases. The receptor was isolated from a female donor with papillary thyroid cancer or a benign thyroid nodule (not recorded which). Some clones in this sample may be carry-over from other donors' samples. The CDR3 protein is CASSEALQGSATNEKLFF. The DNA of the CDR3 is TGTGCCAGCAGTGAAGCCCTACAGGGGAGCGCAACTAATGAAAAACTGTTTTTT.